This is a list of T cell receptor beta chains from one sample in a study of identical twins. TCRdb processed the 5' RACE reads anew with MiXCR; each CDR3 protein has one entry. Of 690,000 or so distinct CDR3 sequences in the sample, 8.6% were seen once. Another study also made use of these data, one on yellow fever vaccine responses in identical twins.

The specimen sequenced was PBMCs. The receptors here all came from a woman between 18 and 29 years old in good health. CDR3s include the opening cysteine and the closing phenylalanine or tryptophan. The D gene is left open where the match is weak. Not all rows give a size; the values are once, few, many and, for expanded clones, a class.

D: .
size: many
J: TRBJ2-3
V: TRBV5-1
DNA: TGCGCCAGCAGCCCTATATCCACAGATACGCAGTATTTT
CDR3: CASSPISTDTQYF

D: TRBD1
size: few
J: TRBJ1-5
V: TRBV5-1
DNA: TGCGCCAGCGCCTGGGGAGACAGGGGGGATCAGCCCCAGCATTTT
CDR3: CASAWGDRGDQPQHF

D: .
size: many
J: TRBJ2-7
V: TRBV7-2
DNA: TGTGCCAGCAGCCGAGAGAGTTTCTACGAGCAGTACTTC
CDR3: CASSRESFYEQYF

D: .
size: few
J: TRBJ2-2
V: TRBV2
DNA: TGTGCCAGCAGTGCTACCAGGGGAGGAACCGGGGAGCTGTTTTTT
CDR3: CASSATRGGTGELFF

D: .
size: .
J: TRBJ2-7
V: TRBV25-1
DNA: TGTGCCAGCAGTGAATTACTAGGGATCCACGAGCAGTACTTC
CDR3: CASSELLGIHEQYF

D: TRBD2
size: .
J: TRBJ2-3
V: TRBV12-3/TRBV12-4
DNA: TGTGCCAGCAGTTTAACTAGCGGGGGGTTTACTAGCACAGATACGCAGTATTTT
CDR3: CASSLTSGGFTSTDTQYF

D: .
size: .
J: TRBJ2-7
V: TRBV28
DNA: TGTGCCAGCAGTTTCCAGGCTAGGTCCTACGAGCAGTACTTC
CDR3: CASSFQARSYEQYF

D: TRBD1
size: .
J: TRBJ2-1
V: TRBV7-8
DNA: TGTGCCAGCGGAACCGGGACAGGGACCTACAATGAGCAGTTCTTC
CDR3: CASGTGTGTYNEQFF

D: .
size: few
J: TRBJ2-6
V: TRBV24-1
DNA: TGTGCCACCAGTGATCGACCGGGTTTTCGATCTGGGGCCAACGTCCTGACTTTC
CDR3: CATSDRPGFRSGANVLTF

D: .
size: few
J: TRBJ2-7
V: TRBV10-3
DNA: TGTGCCATCAGTGAGTTACATCGGCAGTACTTC
CDR3: CAISELHRQYF

D: .
size: few
J: TRBJ2-2
V: TRBV7-2
DNA: TGTGCCAGCAGCCCGGCAGCGGTTAACACCGGGGAGCTGTTTTTT
CDR3: CASSPAAVNTGELFF

D: .
size: many
J: TRBJ1-2
V: TRBV24-1
DNA: TGTGCCACCAGTGATTTGAACGCCGGACAATCACGAGAGGGCTACACCTTC
CDR3: CATSDLNAGQSREGYTF

D: .
size: few
J: TRBJ2-6
V: TRBV5-4
DNA: TGTGCCAGCAGCTCCTTACCGGCCCACCAAGTGACTGGGGCCAACGTCCTGACTTTC
CDR3: CASSSLPAHQVTGANVLTF

D: TRBD2
size: many
J: TRBJ2-3
V: TRBV12-3/TRBV12-4
DNA: TGTGCCAGCAGCCCACCGAGGGGCGGGGGTTTCACAGATACGCAGTATTTT
CDR3: CASSPPRGGGFTDTQYF

D: .
size: .
J: TRBJ1-4
V: TRBV12-3/TRBV12-4
DNA: TGTGCCAGCAGCTTTGGGGGGAAAGCCGAAAAACTGTTTTTT
CDR3: CASSFGGKAEKLFF

D: TRBD1
size: many
J: TRBJ2-7
V: TRBV5-1
DNA: TGCGCCAGCAGCACGACAGGGGGCACCTACGAGCAGTACTTC
CDR3: CASSTTGGTYEQYF

D: .
size: many
J: TRBJ1-2
V: TRBV25-1
DNA: TGTGCCAGCAACGTAGGAGGGTGGGATGGCTACACCTTC
CDR3: CASNVGGWDGYTF

D: .
size: few
J: TRBJ2-1
V: TRBV28
DNA: TGTGCCTCTCTCTCCTACAATGAGCAGTTCTTC
CDR3: CASLSYNEQFF

D: TRBD2
size: few
J: TRBJ2-7
V: TRBV27
DNA: TGTGCCAGCAGCAACGGACTAGCGGGGTCCGAGCAGTACTTC
CDR3: CASSNGLAGSEQYF

D: .
size: few
J: TRBJ1-4
V: TRBV28
DNA: TGTGCCGGGTCTAGACGGGGGGAAAAACTGTTTTTT
CDR3: CAGSRRGEKLFF

D: .
size: .
J: TRBJ1-1
V: TRBV20-1
DNA: TGCAGTGCTAGAGATCACGAACAGACTGAAGCTTTCTTT
CDR3: CSARDHEQTEAFF

D: .
size: .
J: TRBJ2-4
V: TRBV2
DNA: TGTGCCAGCAGTGGAATAGCCAAAAACATTCAGTACTTC
CDR3: CASSGIAKNIQYF

D: TRBD1
size: .
J: TRBJ1-2
V: TRBV20-1
DNA: TGCAGTGCTAACAAAGCCGGGACAGCTAACTATGGCTACACCTTC
CDR3: CSANKAGTANYGYTF

D: .
size: .
J: TRBJ2-3
V: TRBV4-3
DNA: TGCGCCAGCAGCCAAGCCCTCGGTGTGGGCACAGATACGCAGTATTTT
CDR3: CASSQALGVGTDTQYF

D: TRBD2
size: .
J: TRBJ2-5
V: TRBV20-1
DNA: TGCAGTGCTCTAGCGGGAATGGAGGAGACCCAGTACTTC
CDR3: CSALAGMEETQYF

D: .
size: many
J: TRBJ2-3
V: TRBV7-2
DNA: TGTGCCAGCAGCTTAGGATCGGGACTGGGCACAGATACGCAGTATTTT
CDR3: CASSLGSGLGTDTQYF

D: TRBD1
size: .
J: TRBJ2-3
V: TRBV10-3
DNA: TGTGCCATCAGTGAGCAGGACAGGCTGGGGGATACGCAGTATTTT
CDR3: CAISEQDRLGDTQYF

D: .
size: .
J: TRBJ2-3
V: TRBV29-1
DNA: TGCAGCGTTGACAACCAGAACACAGATACGCAGTATTTT
CDR3: CSVDNQNTDTQYF